This T cell receptor (beta chain) emerged from a study of response to subunit inactivated influenza vaccine. Study outcomes and limitations: The study's authors posited that every seasonal influenza vaccination enlists few new T cells.

The CDR3 has 15 residues. The V gene end was trimmed by 0 bases and the J gene end by 7 bases; junction bases not matched to a gene: 6. Germline assignment: CDR1 DFQATT and CDR2 SNEGSKA (reference sequence). TCRdb reprocessed the RT-PCR reads via MiXCR and lists one record per CDR3 protein. Of roughly 670,000 distinct CDR3 sequences listed, less than 15% are singletons. This clonotype occurred a few times. Its antigen is currently unknown. The receptor's source is a man in his fifties or sixties who received an inactivated influenza vaccine. The starting material was PBMCs from blood, obtained approximately 15 days before vaccination. The chain combines TRBV20-1 with TRBJ2-1; TRBD2 matches at 10 bases. CDR3 sequence reads: CSARDVAGGWNEQFF. CDR3 in DNA: TGCAGTGCTAGAGATGTAGCGGGAGGCTGGAATGAGCAGTTCTTC.